One sample yielded the 14 T cell receptor beta chains listed below, sequenced in a study of human T cells and chemical hapten exposure. As to time point: patch test 2, 6 weeks after DPC sensitization. Indicated treatment: therapeutic diphenylcyclopropenone sensitization with weekly scalp DPC. TCRdb passed the RACE reads through MiXCR, listing each CDR3 protein once. The sample gives roughly 150,000 distinct CDR3 sequences, about 11% of which show up once; around 1.4% is in the top ten. The material sequenced was whole blood, taken in connection with sensitization to the hapten diphenylcyclopropenone (DPC). These receptors were taken from a woman aged 45-59 years with alopecia areata. Some clones in this sample may be carry-over from other donors' samples.

This clonotype was picked up many times. The chain recombines TRBV12-3 or TRBV12-4 with TRBJ2-6; weak D call: TRBD1 (5 bases). The CDR3 covers 17 residues. Deletions cut 6 bases from V and 0 bases from J, with 15 bases between. The CDR3 reads CASSVGQGFSGANVLTF. The CDR3 coding sequence is TGTGCCAGCAGCGTTGGGCAGGGCTTCTCTGGGGCCAACGTCCTGACTTTC.

This clonotype has just a few counts. The genes are TRBV19 and TRBJ2-6; D remains ambiguous. Germline CDR1 LNHDA, CDR2 SQIVND (reference sequence). The CDR3 has 14 amino acids. Trimming cost V 5 bases and J 0 bases, with 5 bases left between them. The CDR3 here is CASSRISGANVLTF. The CDR3, as DNA: TGTGCCAGTAGTCGGATCTCTGGGGCCAACGTCCTGACTTTC. Variable domain in full (rest from reference TRBV19 and TRBJ2-6): DGGITQSPKYLFRKEGQNVTLSCEQNLNHDAMYWYRQDPGQGLRLIYYSQIVNDFQKGDIAEGYSVSREKKESFPLTVTSAQKNPTAFYLCASSRISGANVLTFGAGSRLTVL.

The V call is TRBV7-2, the J call TRBJ2-1, with 7 bases aligning to TRBD2. CDR3 size: 15 residues. V lost 5 bases to trimming and J lost 3 bases; unmatched junction nucleotides: 7. From germline, CDR1 is SGHTA and CDR2 FQGNSA. CDR3 amino acids: CASSLGLGVYNEQFF. In DNA, the CDR3 is TGTGCCAGCAGCCTCGGACTAGGAGTCTACAATGAGCAGTTCTTC.

Many counts were recorded for this clonotype. The rearrangement joins TRBV11-2 to TRBJ2-1; the D call may be TRBD1 or TRBD2 (5 bases each). The germline V gene encodes CDR1 SGHAT and CDR2 FQNNGV. The CDR3 consists of 15 residues. Trimming left V 1 base short and J 7 bases short, with 14 bases between. The DNA for the CDR3 is TGTGCCAGCAGCTTAGGGGTGCAGGGAGTGAATGAGCAGTTCTTC. Translated, it gives CASSLGVQGVNEQFF.

This clonotype was detected a few times. The rearrangement links TRBV18 to TRBJ1-1, with 7 bases that match TRBD1. Germline V gene data show CDR1 as KGHSH and CDR2 as LQKENI. With 6 bases clipped from V and 4 bases from J, the junction kept 8 bases outside the gene matches. The CDR3 contains 14 residues. CDR3 sequence: CASSNRGGSTEAFF. Here the CDR3 DNA reads TGTGCCAGCTCGAACAGGGGAGGTTCCACTGAAGCTTTCTTT.

In this sample, this clonotype turned up a few times. This rearrangement joins TRBV10-3 to TRBJ2-7; D gene unclear. CDR3 length: 13 residues. Germline values: CDR1 ENHRY, CDR2 SYGVKD. Trimming pared 8 bases from V and 5 bases from J, leaving 16 bases between. CDR3 in amino acids: CAIRPSSPHEQYF. In DNA, the CDR3 is TGTGCCATCCGGCCATCGTCCCCCCACGAGCAGTACTTC.

This clonotype was seen only a few times. V gene TRBV5-1 combines with J gene TRBJ2-1; weak D call: TRBD2 (6 bases). V was cut by 4 bases and J by 0 bases, with 17 bases left in between. This CDR3 is 17 amino acids long. The germline gives CDR1 SGHRS, CDR2 YFSETQ. The chain's CDR3 is CASSHAPAGGSYNEQFF. In DNA, the CDR3 is TGCGCCAGCAGCCATGCCCCCGCCGGGGGCTCCTACAATGAGCAGTTCTTC.

The chain joins TRBV2 to TRBJ2-7; 10 nucleotides agree with TRBD2. V shed 5 bases and J 3 bases; nucleotides not matched to a gene: 7. This CDR3 is 15 amino acids long. Germline CDR1 SNHLY, CDR2 FYNNEI. The CDR3 DNA follows: TGTGCCAGCAGTCTGGGAGGACTAGCGGTCTACGAGCAGTACTTC. Protein: CASSLGGLAVYEQYF.

The J gene is TRBJ2-1, the V gene TRBV11-3; D is unresolved. Germline assignment: CDR1 SGHNT and CDR2 YENEEA. The V end lost 6 bases, the J end lost 5 bases, and 17 bases lay between the germline ends. This CDR3 spans 15 amino acids. CDR3 coding DNA: TGTGCCAGCAGTTTCGGGCCGAGGATCGACAATGAGCAGTTCTTC. Amino acids: CASSFGPRIDNEQFF.

This clonotype has a handful of counts. The chain combines TRBV6-6 with TRBJ2-5; 11 nucleotides line up with TRBD2. The V gene's germline CDR1 is MNHNY and CDR2 SVGAGI (reference sequence). Trimming took 5 bases from V and 5 from J; bases not matched to a gene: 25. This CDR3 comprises 21 residues. CDR3 in DNA: TGTGCCAGCAGTATACTGCCTTTCGGGGGTAGCGGGAGGGGTACACGGGAGACCCAGTACTTC. Amino acid sequence: CASSILPFGGSGRGTRETQYF.

V and J are TRBV7-8 and TRBJ2-7; 8 bases map to TRBD2. Germline V gene sequence: CDR1 SGHVS, CDR2 FQNEAQ. CDR3 length: 17 amino acids. The V gene end was trimmed by 4 bases and the J gene end by 1 base; junction bases not matched to a gene: 12. The CDR3 reads CASSSSLAGTSSYEQYF. CDR3 nucleotides: TGTGCCAGCAGCTCCAGCTTAGCCGGGACTAGTTCCTACGAGCAGTACTTC.

This clonotype was counted ten times or more. This chain links TRBV18 with TRBJ2-1; 13 bases align to TRBD2. After removal of 8 bases from V and 6 bases from J, the junction contained 13 bases not matched to a gene. CDR3 length equals 17 residues. From germline, CDR1 is KGHSH and CDR2 LQKENI. In nucleotides, the CDR3 is TGTGCCAGCGGAGGGACTAGCGGGACGCCGCTGACCAATGAGCAGTTCTTC. Translated, it gives CASGGTSGTPLTNEQFF.

This clonotype was counted many times. The chain joins TRBV7-9 to TRBJ1-4; D ambiguous. The CDR3 runs 16 residues. Trimming took 5 bases from V and 0 from J, leaving 13 bases between them. Germline CDR1 and CDR2: SEHNR and FQNEAQ (reference sequence). Written as DNA, the CDR3 is TGTGCCAGCAGCGCCCTAAACAGAGCAACTAATGAAAAACTGTTTTTT. It specifies CASSALNRATNEKLFF.

This clonotype was picked up a small number of times. The chain joins TRBV12-3 or TRBV12-4 to TRBJ1-1; 7 nucleotides agree with TRBD1. V dropped 5 bases and J dropped 1; count of bases not matched to a gene: 7. CDR3 length: 15 residues. The CDR3 DNA sequence: TGTGCCAGCAGTCGATCGACAGGGCCGAACACTGAAGCTTTCTTT. Protein sequence: CASSRSTGPNTEAFF.